This T cell receptor beta chain stems from a study of T cells after yellow fever vaccination. A single record per CDR3 protein comes from TCRdb applying MiXCR to the 5' RACE reads. The data contain about 350,000 distinct CDR3 sequences, roughly 8.6% of them singletons. Between the trimmed V and J ends, which lost 6 bases and 5 bases, there was a span of 15 bases. The CDR3 loop spans 14 amino acids. Germline CDR1 and CDR2: ENHRY and SYGVKD. The sample consisted of PBMCs, taken roughly 47 days after the first yellow fever vaccination. The origin of this receptor is a man aged 18 to 30 who received the YFV17D yellow fever vaccine. The chain carries TRBV10-3 and TRBJ2-3; D tentatively reads TRBD1 or TRBD2 (6 bases each). CDR3 region: CAIRMSGAEDTQYF. The DNA of the CDR3 is TGTGCCATCAGAATGTCGGGGGCGGAAGATACGCAGTATTTT.